What follows is one T cell receptor beta chain and its context. This clonotype was detected ten times or more. Its cognate antigen has yet to be identified. Base qualities are not recorded, but no much larger clone differs from it by a single base. These data originate in a study of T cells in Graves' hyperthyroidism and ophthalmopathy (dated by TCRdb to between 2017 and 2020). Concerning the study at large: Peripheral blood samples were taken at initial diagnosis, before any treatment was given. A discovery cohort of around 98 patients, roughly 40 with Graves' ophthalmopathy and about 58 with stable Graves' hyperthyroidism, was used to find distinguishing TCR V-J signatures. Prospective prediction of ophthalmopathy was tested in an independent validation cohort consisting of roughly 20 hyperthyroidism patients and around 16 patients who later progressed to ophthalmopathy. For training and testing, the 100 patients in the discovery cohort were randomly divided in a 7:3 ratio. In six Graves' hyperthyroidism patients, the study also compared T-cell repertoires from thyroid tissue with T-cell repertoires from blood. Once sampling was done, hyperthyroidism patients were given methimazole at a starting dose of 30 mg daily, whereas ophthalmopathy patients were given high-dose intravenous methylprednisolone. The paper describes TCR Vbeta CDR3 sequencing of fewer than 150 peripheral blood samples, made up of 43 ophthalmopathy patients, 70 to 75 hyperthyroidism patients and about 17 progressor patients. Results and caveats for the whole study, not just this receptor: Ophthalmopathy was separated from stable hyperthyroidism by a 13 V-J signature model, with approximately 90% sensitivity and about 81% specificity obtained in cross-validation and 80%/75% obtained in testing. No statistical method was used to set the sample size in advance, and investigators knew the group allocation. In validation, progression to ophthalmopathy was predicted by the model with 70.59% sensitivity and roughly 76% specificity, a median of roughly six months before onset. Most expanded thyroid clonotypes (frequency above 0.001) were also found in blood, which suggests that blood repertoires may mirror thyroid immune responses.

Stable Graves' hyperthyroidism was defined as the absence of progression to ophthalmopathy over 18 months of follow-up. Hyperthyroidism patients were aged 18 to 65 years and newly diagnosed, with disease duration of less than 2 months. Patients with uncontrolled infections, other autoimmune diseases, pregnancy or lactation were excluded. Clinical symptoms, serum thyroxine and TRAb, thyroid ultrasound, and orbital computed tomography formed the basis for the diagnoses. PBMCs were separated from under 12 ml of fresh peripheral blood using Ficoll-Paque density gradient centrifugation. Total RNA was extracted using Trizol reagent, and RNA quality was assessed on an Agilent 2100 Bioanalyzer. The TCR beta CDR3 regions were amplified from RNA transcripts. The first round of RT-PCR for the TCR CDR3 was performed with the HTBI primer set and the Qiagen OneStep RT-PCR kit. The libraries were constructed in a second round of multiplex PCR and then size-selected and purified. Sequencing of the libraries was done on an Illumina HiSeq2000 using paired-end 100 bp reads. As for how the authors treated the data: SOAPnuke was used to process the raw data, throwing out any read that contained adapters or uncalled bases, had a mean Phred below 15, or lacked an exact constant-primer or identifier match. COPE v1.2.5 was used to merge the high-quality paired reads, and each unique nucleotide sequence was defined as a clonotype. Clonotypes were aligned to IMGT TRBV, TRBD and TRBJ reference segments using MiTCR v1.1. The analysis was restricted to V-J combinations with a frequency above 0.0001, which together covered about 99% of the repertoires. The TCS score was defined as F50 (clonal expansion) divided by E x V (chaos), with BLOSUM62-based TCRdist calculated between CDR3 peptides within each V-J. Welch's t-statistics and random forest reduced around 550 V-J features to fewer than 15, which were used in a naive Bayes classifier (R e1071). The raw public reads went through TCRdb reprocessing: fastp at Q25, MiXCR clone calling, in-frame beta chains kept. Every entry covers one CDR3 protein and lists the most common genes and DNA from its rows. These V and J calls originate from TCRdb's pipeline instead of the authors' own analysis. The sample data list a few hundred thousand distinct CDR3 sequences, and approximately 19% of these were observed just once. Clones ranked in the top ten supply around 3.6% of the sample.

The CDR3 holds 15 amino acids from the cysteine to the phenylalanine. The only DNA kept is the CDR3, 45 bases in frame from the first base. CDR1 and CDR2, looked up from the germline V gene (reference sequence), are MNHEY and SMNVEV. V gives up 4 bases and J gives up 7 bases, and the segment between their germline ends measures 19 bases. The sequence was collected from a woman aged 18-29 years with Graves' hyperthyroidism. The V and J segments used are TRBV27 and TRBJ1-2; D gene: possibly TRBD1, on 5 matching bases. Sequenced sample: blood. The CDR3 sequence is CASSSLRAWGSGYTF. The nucleotides read TGTGCCAGCAGTTCCCTCAGGGCATGGGGGTCTGGCTACACCTTC.